This T cell receptor (beta chain) came from a study of blood T cells in healthy people across ages. Study in general: Every two T cells gave about one barcoded beta molecule via template switching.

The use of a sample-barcoded 5' primer and a J-beta primer mix characterized a second PCR of roughly 6 to 11 cycles. The authors tagged each cDNA molecule using a template-switch adaptor with 12 random nucleotides. MiXCR, run by TCRdb on the 5' RACE reads, gives a single entry per CDR3 protein. The sample consists of hundreds of thousands of distinct CDR3 sequences, under 25% of them appearing once. This clonotype was seen a handful of times. The study isolated at least 6 million PBMCs from each sample. This CDR3 has 14 amino acids. Germline assignment: CDR1 MNHNS and CDR2 SASEGT. The TCR sequence derives from a man between 65 and 85 years old in good health. J is TRBJ1-5 and V is TRBV6-1, with D maybe TRBD1 (5 bases). With the DNA end fitting TRBJ2-3 better, the J assignment may be wrong. Sequences were obtained from blood. CDR3 sequence: CASSDTGTNQPQYF. The CDR3 DNA is TGTGCCAGCAGCGACACAGGTACCAATCAGCCCCAGTATTTT.